This entry concerns a single T cell receptor beta chain. This sample was taken from a study of low-dose radiotherapy and immunotherapy resistance in tumors. Overall study: A total of 6.5 Gy was given to Cohort 1 as 0.5 Gy per fraction every 2 weeks. Aspirin was administered orally at 300 mg daily for four cycles, commencing on cycle 1 day 1.

This CDR3 comprises 14 residues. Germline CDR1 reads SGDLS; CDR2 reads YYNGEE. Trimming shortened V by 1 base and J by 6 bases, and 11 bases separated the two germline ends. This sample's time point: before trial treatment. TRAV- and TRBV-specific primers, spanning alpha and beta chains, primed first-strand cDNA. An approximately 19-cycle PCR with a constant-region primer and V-primer adapter amplified TCRs. One entry per CDR3 protein, called by TCRdb with MiXCR from the reads. Found here are tens of thousands of distinct CDR3 sequences, about a third of them singletons; the top ten hold around 10%. The chain has TRBV9 and TRBJ2-1; D remains unclear. The sequencing used PBMCs, collected before treatment. This TCR was recovered from a female donor with ovarian cancer. CDR3 in amino acids: CASSVKTDGNEQFF. The CDR3 DNA follows: TGTGCCAGCAGCGTAAAAACTGACGGCAATGAGCAGTTCTTC.